The clone carrying this T cell receptor (beta chain) was recorded at least ten times. Its antigen is not identified. Sample time point: technical triplicate 1. The data belong to a study of neurological immune-mediated disorders. Study-wide results and limits: Multiple sclerosis patients had less TCR clonal expansion than even healthy controls, unlike HTLV-1-associated myelopathy.

It was by 5'RACE with 10-nucleotide random UMIs that the cDNA was made. TCRdb itself ran the 5' RACE reads through MiXCR, one entry per CDR3 protein. The sample holds about 36,000 distinct CDR3 sequences, 11% seen once. CDR3 length: 15 residues. CDR1 and CDR2 from the germline V gene are SGHRS and YFSETQ. V gave up 0 bases and J gave up 2 bases, with 11 bases separating them. Sequencing input: PBMCs. The TCR was taken from a man aged 55-75 years with HTLV-1-associated myelopathy (HAM/TSP). The V and J genes are TRBV5-1 and TRBJ1-2, with a tentative D call TRBD1 (5 bases). The CDR3 sequence: CASSLGQNPNYGYTF. The CDR3 DNA reads as TGCGCCAGCAGCTTGGGACAGAACCCGAACTATGGCTACACCTTC.